The rows below give T cell receptor beta chains drawn from one sample of a study of CD4 T cells in relation to SARS-CoV-2 and coronaviruses. Produced via immunoSEQ multiplex PCR; TCRdb's table is partial and in-frame only. In the table there are 15,000 to 25,000 clones, around 80% of which are singletons. These receptors have no identified antigens. The sample comprised CD4+ T cells from PBMCs, cultured in vitro. These TCRs come from a human donor in good health. CDR3s include the opening cysteine and the closing phenylalanine or tryptophan. The order of the fields is J gene, D gene, V gene, clone size, CDR3 DNA, CDR3 protein. D genes are given only for firm matches. Expanded clones get a size class; other rows say once, few or many, or leave the size out.

j_gene: TRBJ2-5
d_gene: .
v_gene: TRBV21-1
abundance: .
CDR3nt: TGTGCCAGCAGCAGGGAACAGGGTTACCAAGAGACCCAGTACTTC
CDR3aa: CASSREQGYQETQYF

j_gene: TRBJ2-5
d_gene: .
v_gene: TRBV7-2
abundance: .
CDR3nt: TGTGCCAGCAGCTCCGTGGGTGTTCTCAACCAAGAGACCCAGTACTTC
CDR3aa: CASSSVGVLNQETQYF

j_gene: TRBJ2-3
d_gene: .
v_gene: TRBV5-4
abundance: .
CDR3nt: TGTGCCAGCAGCACGGGAAGCACAGATACGCAGTATTTT
CDR3aa: CASSTGSTDTQYF

j_gene: TRBJ2-2
d_gene: .
v_gene: TRBV6-2/TRBV6-3
abundance: .
CDR3nt: TGTGCCAGCAGCCCTGGAGTCACGAACACCGGGGAGCTGTTTTTT
CDR3aa: CASSPGVTNTGELFF

j_gene: TRBJ2-7
d_gene: .
v_gene: TRBV6-2/TRBV6-3
abundance: few
CDR3nt: TGTGCCAGCAGTCCCGGGACCGCGAACTACGAGCAGTACTTC
CDR3aa: CASSPGTANYEQYF

j_gene: TRBJ2-5
d_gene: .
v_gene: TRBV3-1/TRBV3-2
abundance: .
CDR3nt: TGTGCCAGCAAGATCGATTGGGGAGAGACCCAGTACTTC
CDR3aa: CASKIDWGETQYF

j_gene: TRBJ2-7
d_gene: TRBD1
v_gene: TRBV11-2
abundance: .
CDR3nt: TGTGCCAGCAGCTTACGGGTGGGACAGGGTCACGAGCAGTACTTC
CDR3aa: CASSLRVGQGHEQYF

j_gene: TRBJ2-5
d_gene: .
v_gene: TRBV7-2
abundance: .
CDR3nt: TGTGCCAGCAGCTTGAGAGGGCGAAAAGGAGAGACCCAGTACTTC
CDR3aa: CASSLRGRKGETQYF

j_gene: TRBJ1-1
d_gene: .
v_gene: TRBV28
abundance: .
CDR3nt: TGTGCCACTTGGGTGACAAACACTGAAGCTTTCTTT
CDR3aa: CATWVTNTEAFF

j_gene: TRBJ1-2
d_gene: .
v_gene: TRBV3-1/TRBV3-2
abundance: few
CDR3nt: TGTGCCAGCAGCCCGGATCGACAGATTTATGGCTACACCTTC
CDR3aa: CASSPDRQIYGYTF

j_gene: TRBJ2-1
d_gene: TRBD1
v_gene: TRBV10-3
abundance: .
CDR3nt: TGTGCCATCAGTGAGAGGGGACAGTACAATGAGCAGTTCTTC
CDR3aa: CAISERGQYNEQFF

j_gene: TRBJ2-3
d_gene: TRBD1
v_gene: TRBV4-2
abundance: .
CDR3nt: TGTGCCAGCAGCCAAGATGTCCTGGACAGGTCGGCAGATACGCAGTATTTT
CDR3aa: CASSQDVLDRSADTQYF

j_gene: TRBJ1-1
d_gene: .
v_gene: TRBV4-3
abundance: .
CDR3nt: TGCGCCAGCAGCCAAGATTTGAACACTGAAGCTTTCTTT
CDR3aa: CASSQDLNTEAFF

j_gene: TRBJ2-2
d_gene: TRBD1
v_gene: TRBV7-6
abundance: .
CDR3nt: TGTGCCAGCAGCAATACCGGGACAGGGGGCAACACCGGGGAGCTGTTTTTT
CDR3aa: CASSNTGTGGNTGELFF

j_gene: TRBJ1-4
d_gene: .
v_gene: TRBV14
abundance: few
CDR3nt: TGTGCCAGCAGCCTCGGAGTTGCCCTTAGGGATGAAAAACTGTTTTTT
CDR3aa: CASSLGVALRDEKLFF

j_gene: TRBJ2-7
d_gene: TRBD2
v_gene: TRBV19
abundance: .
CDR3nt: TGTGCCAGTAGTCAAGATGGCGCTAGCGGCCCCTACGAGCAGTACTTC
CDR3aa: CASSQDGASGPYEQYF

j_gene: TRBJ2-7
d_gene: TRBD2
v_gene: TRBV11-2
abundance: .
CDR3nt: TGTGCCAGCAGGTCCCTAGCGGGAGCCTACGAGCAGTACTTC
CDR3aa: CASRSLAGAYEQYF

j_gene: TRBJ1-2
d_gene: .
v_gene: TRBV6-2/TRBV6-3
abundance: .
CDR3nt: TGTGCCAGCAGTTACGGTGATAACTATGGCTACACCTTC
CDR3aa: CASSYGDNYGYTF

j_gene: TRBJ1-2
d_gene: .
v_gene: TRBV6-6
abundance: .
CDR3nt: TGTGCCAGCATTTCCCGAGGCAGGCATGGCTACACCTTC
CDR3aa: CASISRGRHGYTF

j_gene: TRBJ1-5
d_gene: .
v_gene: TRBV19
abundance: .
CDR3nt: TGTGCCAGTAGTAAAGCCGGGACATCCTATAGCAATCAGCCCCAGCATTTT
CDR3aa: CASSKAGTSYSNQPQHF

j_gene: TRBJ2-5
d_gene: TRBD2
v_gene: TRBV28
abundance: .
CDR3nt: TGTGCCAGCAGCCCATCGGGACTAGCGGGAGATAGGGCGGAGACCCAGTACTTC
CDR3aa: CASSPSGLAGDRAETQYF

j_gene: TRBJ1-4
d_gene: .
v_gene: TRBV9
abundance: .
CDR3nt: TGTGCCAGTCAGTCGTCGGAGGAAAAACTGTTTTTT
CDR3aa: CASQSSEEKLFF

j_gene: TRBJ1-3
d_gene: .
v_gene: TRBV7-6
abundance: .
CDR3nt: TGTGCCAGCAGCTTGTCCAGGGACCCTGGAAACACCATATATTTT
CDR3aa: CASSLSRDPGNTIYF

j_gene: TRBJ2-1
d_gene: .
v_gene: TRBV5-1
abundance: once
CDR3nt: TGCGCCAGCAGCTTGGGTAAAGGGGGAACCTTAAGCTCCTACAATGAGCAGTTCTTC
CDR3aa: CASSLGKGGTLSSYNEQFF

j_gene: TRBJ2-2
d_gene: .
v_gene: TRBV6-6
abundance: .
CDR3nt: TGTGCCAGCAGTTCCACTGTCCTTGTCGGGGAGCTGTTTTTT
CDR3aa: CASSSTVLVGELFF

j_gene: TRBJ2-2
d_gene: .
v_gene: TRBV10-2
abundance: .
CDR3nt: TGCGCCAGCAGTGAGCGGGGGAACACCGGGGAGCTGTTTTTT
CDR3aa: CASSERGNTGELFF

j_gene: TRBJ1-3
d_gene: .
v_gene: TRBV10-3
abundance: .
CDR3nt: TGTGCCATATCCCAGGGATTGGGCTCTGGAAACACCATATATTTT
CDR3aa: CAISQGLGSGNTIYF

j_gene: TRBJ1-2
d_gene: .
v_gene: TRBV7-9
abundance: few
CDR3nt: TGTGCCAGCAGCTTAAGGGACCGTTTGGGGGGCTACACCTTC
CDR3aa: CASSLRDRLGGYTF

j_gene: TRBJ1-4
d_gene: .
v_gene: TRBV15
abundance: .
CDR3nt: TGTGCCACCAGCAGAGGAAGGCTTGAAAAACTGTTTTTT
CDR3aa: CATSRGRLEKLFF

j_gene: TRBJ2-7
d_gene: .
v_gene: TRBV18
abundance: .
CDR3nt: TGTGCCAGCTCACCACGAGAAGGGACCTACGAGCAGTACTTC
CDR3aa: CASSPREGTYEQYF

j_gene: TRBJ1-3
d_gene: .
v_gene: TRBV11-2
abundance: few
CDR3nt: TGTGCCAGCAGCTTAGATCAGGCTCACTCTGGAAACACCATATATTTT
CDR3aa: CASSLDQAHSGNTIYF

j_gene: TRBJ2-7
d_gene: TRBD2
v_gene: TRBV4-1
abundance: .
CDR3nt: TGCGCCAGCAGCCAAGGAGAGTGGGCGGGAGGGCACGAGCAGTACTTC
CDR3aa: CASSQGEWAGGHEQYF

j_gene: TRBJ2-6
d_gene: .
v_gene: TRBV7-2
abundance: .
CDR3nt: TGTGCCAGCAGCCCCGACGGGGGCTCTGGGGCCAACGTCCTGACTTTC
CDR3aa: CASSPDGGSGANVLTF

j_gene: TRBJ2-1
d_gene: TRBD1
v_gene: TRBV10-3
abundance: .
CDR3nt: TGTGCCATCAGTGAGTCATGGTCAGGGGGCATCGATGAGCAGTTCTTC
CDR3aa: CAISESWSGGIDEQFF

j_gene: TRBJ1-4
d_gene: .
v_gene: TRBV10-3
abundance: .
CDR3nt: TGTGCCATCAGTGAGTCTGGGGCAGCCCGAGGAAATGAAAAACTGTTTTTT
CDR3aa: CAISESGAARGNEKLFF

j_gene: TRBJ2-3
d_gene: .
v_gene: TRBV6-2/TRBV6-3
abundance: .
CDR3nt: TGTGCCAGCAGTTACTCGAGATATACGCAGTATTTT
CDR3aa: CASSYSRYTQYF

j_gene: TRBJ2-7
d_gene: .
v_gene: TRBV30
abundance: .
CDR3nt: TGTGCCTGGAGCGGGACTTCCTACGAGCAGTACTTC
CDR3aa: CAWSGTSYEQYF

j_gene: TRBJ2-2
d_gene: .
v_gene: TRBV19
abundance: few
CDR3nt: TGTGCCAGTAGTGCGACCGGGGGAGGCACCGGGGAGCTGTTTTTT
CDR3aa: CASSATGGGTGELFF

j_gene: TRBJ1-6
d_gene: TRBD1
v_gene: TRBV5-6
abundance: .
CDR3nt: TGTGCCAGCAGGCGGACAGGCCAAACCTATAATTCACCCCTCCACTTT
CDR3aa: CASRRTGQTYNSPLHF

j_gene: TRBJ2-1
d_gene: .
v_gene: TRBV11-2
abundance: .
CDR3nt: TGTGCCAGCAGCGTACTAGGGGGTGAGCAGTTCTTC
CDR3aa: CASSVLGGEQFF

j_gene: TRBJ2-3
d_gene: TRBD2
v_gene: TRBV6-5
abundance: .
CDR3nt: TGTGCCACAGGGAGCGGGGAATTATCAGATACGCAGTATTTT
CDR3aa: CATGSGELSDTQYF

j_gene: TRBJ1-4
d_gene: TRBD1
v_gene: TRBV19
abundance: .
CDR3nt: TGTGCCAGTTCTGGACAGGGAACCACTAATGAAAAACTGTTTTTT
CDR3aa: CASSGQGTTNEKLFF

j_gene: TRBJ2-5
d_gene: .
v_gene: TRBV5-1
abundance: .
CDR3nt: TGCGCCAGCAGCTTAAAAGAGACCCAGTACTTC
CDR3aa: CASSLKETQYF

j_gene: TRBJ2-3
d_gene: .
v_gene: TRBV21-1
abundance: .
CDR3nt: TGTGCCAGCACCAAGGGACTAGCGGGGCCTCCAGATACGCAGTATTTT
CDR3aa: CASTKGLAGPPDTQYF

j_gene: TRBJ2-7
d_gene: TRBD1
v_gene: TRBV7-9
abundance: .
CDR3nt: TGTGCCAGCAGCTTAGAATCCGGGACAGGGGGGGAGCAGTACTTC
CDR3aa: CASSLESGTGGEQYF

j_gene: TRBJ2-5
d_gene: .
v_gene: TRBV19
abundance: .
CDR3nt: TGTGCCAGTAGTATAAGGGGGGAAGAGACCCAGTACTTC
CDR3aa: CASSIRGEETQYF